In its sample, the clone carrying this T cell receptor (beta chain) is medium-sized. What it binds is not known. Treatment defined: roughly 10-day PBMC culture with coronavirus spike peptide pools or control peptides (ViraFEST assay). The Oncomine TCR Beta short-read assay sequenced DNA from cultured CD4+ T cells. One entry per CDR3 protein, called by TCRdb with MiXCR from the PCR reads. The sample has 12,000 or so distinct CDR3 sequences; approximately 20% are singletons. The data derive from a study of vaccination and CD4 T cells after COVID-19. This receptor was obtained from a human donor who had recovered from COVID-19. Sequences were derived from CD4+ T cells from blood, cultured in vitro, sampled after SARS-CoV-2 vaccination.

CDR3 sequence (DNA): TGTGCCAGCAGTTACCGGCATGCGGGGGAGCAGTACTTC. It specifies CASSYRHAGEQYF. This rearrangement joins TRBV6-5 to TRBJ2-7; perhaps TRBD2 as D (6 bases). CDR1 is MNHEY, CDR2 SVGAGI, per germline. Trimming cost V 2 bases and J 7 bases, with 12 bases left between them. The CDR3 has 13 amino acids.